These 22 T cell receptor beta chains were all obtained from the same sample, sequenced in a study of CD8+ T cells in alopecia areata listed by TCRdb under 2018. To prepare the library, the immunoSEQ multiplex PCR assay was applied. RNA was extracted from all samples and reverse transcribed into cDNA, which served as template for TCR sequencing. TCRdb limited this immuneACCESS table to in-frame rearrangements with V and J called. A share of clones is missing; checked studies link under half to unresolved V genes, and the rest is unexplained. Present in this sample are about 150,000 clones, 45% to 60% of which were seen just once. The ten largest clonotypes hold less than 5% of the sample. The sample taken for sequencing was CD4+ T cells sorted from blood. Receptors originate from a human donor in good health.

This clone was detected once. Distinct nucleotide sequences in the sample also encode this CDR3. The rearrangement joins TRBV2 to TRBJ1-5; D call uncertain. Germline values: CDR1 SNHLY, CDR2 FYNNEI. CDR3 length equals 14 residues. The germline V and J ends were trimmed by 6 bases and 3 bases, with 12 bases remaining between them. CDR3 amino acids: CASRDTSSNQPQHF. The CDR3 region has the DNA TGTGCCAGCAGAGATACTTCCTCCAATCAGCCCCAGCATTTT.

The chain's CDR3 is CASSQGQGFLAKNIQYF. In DNA, the CDR3 is TGCGCCAGCAGCCAAGGACAGGGGTTCCTAGCCAAAAACATTCAGTACTTC. The chain couples TRBV4-1 to TRBJ2-4, with 8 bases matching TRBD1. V dropped 1 base and J dropped 0; count of bases not matched to a gene: 5. CDR1 is MGHRA, CDR2 YSYEKL, per germline. The CDR3 is made up of 17 amino acids.

The V gene is TRBV4-1, the J gene TRBJ2-1; D is perhaps TRBD2 (5 bases). The CDR3 runs 11 residues. The germline V gene has CDR1 MGHRA and CDR2 YSYEKL. The CDR3 spells CAAGGYNEQFF. Written as DNA, the CDR3 is TGCGCGGCTGGAGGTTACAATGAGCAGTTCTTC.

V usage is TRBV5-6 and J usage is TRBJ2-5; TRBD1 agrees at 9 bases. The V and J ends lost 0 bases and 9 bases, in that order; junction bases with no gene match: 6. CDR1 and CDR2 (germline): SGHDT, YYEEEE. The CDR3 runs to 14 residues. Here the CDR3 DNA reads TGTGCCAGCAGCTTGGCATACAGGGGGCTGGCCCAGTACTTC. Translated: CASSLAYRGLAQYF.

This chain connects TRBV29-1 to TRBJ1-1; TRBD1 aligns across 7 bases. The germline CDR1 and CDR2 sequences are SQVTM and ANQGSEA. V lost 7 bases, J lost 5 bases, and 7 bases stayed unmatched. The CDR3 is 12 amino acids. The CDR3 sequence is CSATGRGTEAFF. Here the CDR3 DNA reads TGCAGCGCGACAGGGAGAGGAACTGAAGCTTTCTTT.

The gene calls are TRBV6-1 and TRBJ2-5; D is possibly TRBD1 or TRBD2 (5 bases each). CDR1 is MNHNS and CDR2 is SASEGT in the germline V gene. Trimming removed 0 bases from V and 6 bases from J, with 17 bases in between. The CDR3 sequence is 16 residues long. The CDR3 protein is CASSEALRGRYQTQYF. CDR3 nucleotide sequence: TGTGCCAGCAGTGAAGCGCTTCGGGGACGGTACCAGACCCAGTACTTC.

This clone was found a few times. The V gene is TRBV5-1, the J gene TRBJ2-7; 8 bases fit TRBD2. Germline V CDR1 and CDR2: SGHRS, YFSETQ. This CDR3 has 18 amino acids. V was clipped by 4 bases and J by 1 base; unmatched bases: 16. In DNA form, the CDR3 reads TGCGCCAGCAGCCCAGGGGTAAGCGGGAGCAGTGGGTCCTACGAGCAGTACTTC. It yields the protein CASSPGVSGSSGSYEQYF.

The sample holds a few counts of this clone. V is TRBV4-3 and J is TRBJ2-7; TRBD2 agrees at 7 bases. The length of the CDR3 is 14 residues. V lost 4 bases, J lost 3 bases, and 6 bases stayed unmatched. Germline CDR1 reads LGHNA; CDR2 reads YSLEER. In DNA form, the CDR3 reads TGCGCCAGCAGCCGGGAGAGCGGGAACTACGAGCAGTACTTC. This translates into CASSRESGNYEQYF.

This rearrangement joins TRBV10-2 to TRBJ1-5, with TRBD1 matching over 8 bases. Germline V CDR1 and CDR2: WSHSY, SAAADI. V was clipped by 5 bases and J by 5 bases; unmatched bases: 8. This CDR3 has 15 residues. The DNA of the CDR3 is TGCGCCAGCAGTCCCGGACAGGGAAAGGATCAGCCCCAGCATTTT. Its translation: CASSPGQGKDQPQHF.

The chain uses TRBV13 and TRBJ2-7, with 7 bases lining up with TRBD1. Germline loops: CDR1 PRHDT, CDR2 FYEKMQ (reference sequence). J was trimmed by 2 bases and V by 5 bases; bases with no gene match: 6. The CDR3 has 14 amino acids. The CDR3 sequence: CASSEQGLAYEQYF. The CDR3 region has the DNA TGTGCCAGCAGCGAACAGGGGTTGGCCTACGAGCAGTACTTC.

This clone turned up a few times. This chain connects TRBV7-9 to TRBJ2-1; D ambiguous. The CDR3 is made up of 18 amino acids. Germline V CDR1 and CDR2: SEHNR, FQNEAQ (reference sequence). Trimming shortened V by 3 bases and J by 0 bases, and 18 bases separated the two germline ends. CDR3 amino acids: CASSFPRAGVSSYNEQFF. CDR3 coding DNA: TGTGCCAGCAGCTTCCCTAGGGCAGGTGTGAGCTCCTACAATGAGCAGTTCTTC.

The chain recombines TRBV5-1 with TRBJ2-1; D perhaps matches TRBD2 (5 bases). CDR1 is SGHRS, CDR2 YFSETQ, per germline. CDR3 length: 15 amino acids. Trimming took off 5 bases at V and 6 bases at J, with 18 bases between the two ends. The chain's CDR3 is CASRFGVGRVNEQFF. CDR3 coding DNA: TGCGCCAGCAGATTCGGGGTAGGAAGGGTCAATGAGCAGTTCTTC. The full variable domain, in which reference TRBV5-1 and TRBJ2-1 provide the parts outside the CDR3, is KAGVTQTPRYLIKTRGQQVTLSCSPISGHRSVSWYQQTPGQGLQFLFEYFSETQRNKGNFPGRFSGRQFSNSRSEMNVSTLELGDSALYLCASRFGVGRVNEQFFGPGTRLTVL.

The genes are TRBV5-1 and TRBJ2-1, with 10 bases fitting TRBD1. The CDR3 has 16 residues. Germline CDR1 is SGHRS and CDR2 is YFSETQ. Losses at the gene ends were 0 bases for V and 2 bases for J; bases not matched to a gene: 2. As DNA, the CDR3 is TGCGCCAGCAGCTTGGGAGGGACAGGGGCCTACAATGAGCAGTTCTTC. Translating gives CASSLGGTGAYNEQFF.

This clone has more than one count but fewer than ten. The genes are TRBV28 and TRBJ2-6; 7 bases are a match to TRBD1. This CDR3 is built from 18 residues. Germline trimming cut 6 bases from V and 3 bases from J; bases unmatched to any gene: 14. Germline CDR1 and CDR2: MDHEN and SYDVKM. The CDR3 region has the DNA TGTGCCAGCAGCGCACTCGGCCAGGGGGTATTTGGGGCCAACGTCCTGACTTTC. This gives the protein CASSALGQGVFGANVLTF.

The J gene is TRBJ2-3, the V gene TRBV18, with D possibly being TRBD1 or TRBD2 (5 bases each). Trimming cost V 2 bases and J 2 bases, with 11 bases left between them. Germline V gene lookup returns CDR1 KGHSH and CDR2 LQKENI. The CDR3 length is 15 residues. The CDR3: CASSPMIGATDTQYF. The CDR3 DNA reads TGTGCCAGCTCACCAATGATCGGGGCCACAGATACGCAGTATTTT.

The table lists this clone with a few counts. The rearrangement links TRBV30 to TRBJ2-1, with D unclear. This CDR3 contains 15 residues. V was trimmed by 1 base and J by 2 bases, leaving 12 bases between them. CDR1 is GTSNPN and CDR2 is SVGIG in the germline V gene (reference sequence). CDR3 residues: CAWSASRRAYNEQFF. The CDR3 coding sequence is TGTGCCTGGAGTGCCTCGCGTCGGGCCTACAATGAGCAGTTCTTC.

V is TRBV2 and J is TRBJ2-1, with TRBD2 identical over 10 bases. The V gene end was trimmed by 0 bases and the J gene end by 7 bases; junction bases not matched to a gene: 12. Germline-derived CDR1 and CDR2 are SNHLY and FYNNEI. The CDR3 sequence is 18 residues long. The CDR3 here is CASSEAPPTSGVGNEQFF. The CDR3 coding sequence is TGTGCCAGCAGTGAAGCCCCCCCCACTAGCGGGGTAGGTAATGAGCAGTTCTTC.

J is TRBJ2-3 and V is TRBV9; 8 bases are shared with TRBD1. This CDR3 comprises 13 residues. V dropped 10 bases and J dropped 4; count of bases not matched to a gene: 8. The V gene's germline CDR1 is SGDLS and CDR2 YYNGEE. The CDR3 spells CASGQGNSDTQYF. In DNA form, the CDR3 reads TGTGCCTCCGGACAGGGTAATTCAGATACGCAGTATTTT.

The chain recombines TRBV30 with TRBJ1-2, with D uncertain. From germline, CDR1 is GTSNPN and CDR2 SVGIG (reference sequence). The CDR3 loop spans 17 amino acids. Trimming cost V 4 bases and J 8 bases, with 29 bases left between them. Here the CDR3 DNA reads TGTGCCTGGACTAAACCCTGGCCAGCTAACTCCTACACAGGCTACACCTTC. Translation: CAWTKPWPANSYTGYTF.

This clone occurred a few times. The chain recombines TRBV4-1 with TRBJ2-4; D tentatively fits TRBD1 or TRBD2 (6 bases each). The CDR3 has 13 residues. In germline, CDR1 is MGHRA, CDR2 YSYEKL. V shed 8 bases and J shed 7 bases, with 15 bases lying between them. CDR3 coding DNA: TGCGCCAGCTCGGGGGCGGAGGGGAACATTCAGTACTTC. It encodes CASSGAEGNIQYF.

The chain combines TRBV5-4 with TRBJ2-5; 8 bases match TRBD1. Germline CDR1 SGHNT, CDR2 YYREEE (reference sequence). The CDR3 covers 14 residues. Unmatched junction bases numbered 7, after V lost 4 bases and J lost 5 bases. The CDR3 spells CASSTRGRGETQYF. Written as DNA, the CDR3 is TGTGCCAGCAGCACCAGGGGGCGAGGGGAGACCCAGTACTTC. Full variable domain (remainder filled in from reference TRBV5-4 and TRBJ2-5): ETGVTQSPTHLIKTRGQQVTLRCSSQSGHNTVSWYQQALGQGPQFIFQYYREEENGRGNFPPRFSGLQFPNYSSELNVNALELDDSALYLCASSTRGRGETQYFGPGTRLLVL.

CDR3 in amino acids: CASSPASNEQYF. The CDR3 coding sequence is TGTGCCAGCTCACCAGCAAGCAACGAGCAGTACTTC. The gene calls are TRBV18 and TRBJ2-7; no clear D gene. This CDR3 has 12 residues. CDR1 is KGHSH and CDR2 is LQKENI in the germline V gene. Trimming pared 2 bases from V and 5 bases from J, leaving 7 bases between.